The clone carrying this TCR beta chain occurred a few times. The CDR3 spans 12 residues. The germline V gene encodes CDR1 SGHTA and CDR2 FQGNSA. V lost 5 bases to trimming and J lost 9 bases, with 14 bases between them. Using immunoSEQ multiplex PCR, the repertoire was profiled, and TCRdb retains in-frame clones only, with some absent. The table has around 150,000 clones, 85% to 90% seen once. These data come from a study of cytomegalovirus exposure and HLA in healthy donors. The chain employs TRBV7-2 and TRBJ2-7, with a tentative D call TRBD1 (6 bases). Sequenced: PBMCs. The receptor's source is a woman in her twenties or thirties in good health and CMV-seronegative. The CDR3, as DNA: TGTGCCAGCAGCACCTCATCAGGGGTGCAGTACTTC. Translation: CASSTSSGVQYF.